One and the same sample provided the 24 T cell receptor beta chains below, sequenced in a study of cytomegalovirus exposure and HLA in healthy donors. The protocol was immunoSEQ multiplex PCR, while the TCRdb copy is restricted to in-frame clones and leaves out a portion. The sample lists tens of thousands of clones; approximately 96% were seen once. The sample consisted of PBMCs. The receptor source for this set is a man aged 18 to 29 in good health and CMV-seropositive.

CDR3 DNA sequence: TGCGCCAGCAGCATGAGACAGGGTGGAGAGACCCAGTACTTC. Its protein is CASSMRQGGETQYF. The J gene is TRBJ2-5, the V gene TRBV5-1, with 7 positions matching TRBD1. Germline lookup yields CDR1 SGHRS and CDR2 YFSETQ. CDR3 length: 14 residues. V shed 4 bases and J 4 bases; nucleotides not matched to a gene: 7.

This clone was counted a single time. The CDR3 coding sequence is TGCGCCAGCAGCGGGGGGAGTAATCCGAGACTAGCGCAAGGGTTTGCGGGCACAGATACGCAGTATTTT. It translates to CASSGGSNPRLAQGFAGTDTQYF. The chain uses TRBV5-1 and TRBJ2-3; TRBD2 aligns across 8 bases. The CDR3 contains 23 residues. V lost 4 bases, J lost 1 base, and 29 bases stayed unmatched. The germline gives CDR1 SGHRS, CDR2 YFSETQ.

The gene calls are TRBV6-1 and TRBJ2-1; TRBD2 agrees at 11 bases. Germline CDR1 MNHNS, CDR2 SASEGT. The V and J ends lost 6 bases and 9 bases, in that order; junction bases with no gene match: 10. The CDR3 extends over 15 amino acids. The CDR3 loop reads CASRLLAGEPGEQFF. The CDR3 DNA follows: TGTGCCAGCAGGTTACTAGCGGGAGAACCTGGTGAGCAGTTCTTC.

V is TRBV2 and J is TRBJ2-1; 7 nucleotides agree with TRBD2. Unmatched junction bases numbered 14, after V lost 6 bases and J lost 15 bases. Germline assignment: CDR1 SNHLY and CDR2 FYNNEI. There are 13 residues in the CDR3. The CDR3 DNA follows: TGTGCCAGCAGCGGGACTACCCTTACCAATAGGTTCTTC. Its protein is CASSGTTLTNRFF. The variable domain in full, completed from reference TRBV2 and TRBJ2-1, reads EPEVTQTPSHQVTQMGQEVILRCVPISNHLYFYWYRQILGQKVEFLVSFYNNEISEKSEIFDDQFSVERPDGSNFTLKIRSTKLEDSAMYFCASSGTTLTNRFFGPGTRLTVL.

The chain has TRBV7-8 and TRBJ1-2; tentative D call: TRBD1 (5 bases). CDR1 is SGHVS, CDR2 FQNEAQ, per germline. The CDR3 loop spans 12 amino acids. V lost 4 bases, J lost 8 bases, and 11 bases lay in between. In nucleotides, the CDR3 is TGTGCCAGCAGCTCGGGGGTAGACGGCTACACCTTC. Translation: CASSSGVDGYTF.

This clone was seen just once. The CDR3 sequence: CASSEASPHEQFF. CDR3 nucleotides: TGTGCCAGCAGTGAAGCTAGTCCCCATGAGCAGTTCTTC. The J gene is TRBJ2-1, the V gene TRBV6-1; no clear D gene. CDR3 size: 13 residues. Germline V gives CDR1 MNHNS, CDR2 SASEGT. V shed 0 bases and J shed 8 bases, with 8 bases lying between them.

The rearrangement uses TRBV4-1 and TRBJ2-3; 11 bases align to TRBD2. CDR1 is MGHRA and CDR2 is YSYEKL in the germline V gene. This CDR3 has 17 residues. The V segment lost 4 bases and the J segment 6 bases; nucleotides outside the gene matches: 12. CDR3 protein: CASSRGGLAGGTDTQYF. In DNA, the CDR3 is TGCGCCAGCAGCCGCGGAGGGCTAGCGGGAGGTACTGATACGCAGTATTTT.

This clone was picked up one time. The genes are TRBV2 and TRBJ1-1; D gene uncertain. The germline gives CDR1 SNHLY, CDR2 FYNNEI. The CDR3 is 15 amino acids. V was trimmed by 0 bases and J by 5 bases, leaving 13 bases between them. The chain's CDR3 is CASSEAGSGPTEAFF. The CDR3, as DNA: TGTGCCAGCAGTGAAGCAGGAAGTGGGCCTACTGAAGCTTTCTTT.

This clone has a single count. V gene TRBV9 combines with J gene TRBJ2-4; maybe TRBD2 (6 bases). Between the trimmed V and J ends, which lost 0 bases and 0 bases, there was a span of 10 bases. The germline CDR1 and CDR2 sequences are SGDLS and YYNGEE. This CDR3 comprises 16 residues. CDR3 residues: CASSVGLASAKNIQYF. The DNA for the CDR3 is TGTGCCAGCAGCGTAGGGCTAGCGTCAGCCAAAAACATTCAGTACTTC.

This rearrangement joins TRBV5-6 to TRBJ2-2; TRBD2 might be the D (5 bases). The V gene's germline CDR1 is SGHDT and CDR2 YYEEEE. The CDR3 has 14 residues. Trimming left V 4 bases short and J 7 bases short, with 14 bases between. The CDR3 region is CASSPLLGSGELFF. For the CDR3, the DNA is TGTGCCAGCAGCCCCCTTCTTGGGAGCGGGGAGCTGTTTTTT.

V gene TRBV6-4 combines with J gene TRBJ1-5, with no clear D. The CDR3 is 13 amino acids. Trimming took 6 bases from V and 7 from J, leaving 13 bases between them. The germline CDR1 and CDR2 sequences are MRHNA and SNTAGT. The CDR3 DNA follows: TGTGCCAGCAGGGAGGAGGGAGGGCAGCCCCAGCATTTT. This codes for CASREEGGQPQHF.

This clone came up once. This chain connects TRBV9 to TRBJ2-2; 15 bases are a match to TRBD2. Germline-derived CDR1 and CDR2 are SGDLS and YYNGEE. Trimming took 3 bases from V and 4 from J; bases not matched to a gene: 7. CDR3 size: 18 residues. CDR3 coding DNA: TGTGCCAGCAGCGGCGCGGGACTAGCGGGAGGTGGCACCGGGGAGCTGTTTTTT. Translating it yields CASSGAGLAGGGTGELFF.

The rearrangement links TRBV2 to TRBJ2-2, with unresolved D. The CDR3 is 14 amino acids. The V end lost 7 bases, the J end lost 2 bases, and 11 bases lay between the germline ends. CDR1 and CDR2 (germline): SNHLY, FYNNEI. CDR3 amino acids: CASNVGPNTGELFF. CDR3 nucleotides: TGTGCCAGCAACGTGGGCCCTAACACCGGGGAGCTGTTTTTT.

J is TRBJ2-1 and V is TRBV5-8; 7 nucleotides agree with TRBD2. This CDR3 is built from 12 residues. The germline gives CDR1 SGHTS, CDR2 YDEGEE. The CDR3 DNA is TGTGCTGGGAGGGTTTCCTACAATGAGCAGTTCTTC. Amino acids: CAGRVSYNEQFF.

The chain couples TRBV18 to TRBJ1-5, with D tentatively TRBD1 (6 bases). CDR3 length equals 16 residues. The V end lost 3 bases, the J end lost 1 base, and 13 bases lay between the germline ends. Germline V gives CDR1 KGHSH, CDR2 LQKENI. The CDR3 sequence is CASSPLDQGSNQPQHF. CDR3 DNA sequence: TGTGCCAGCTCACCTCTGGACCAGGGGAGCAATCAGCCCCAGCATTTT.

V and J are TRBV11-1 and TRBJ1-1, with 9 bases aligning to TRBD1. Germline-derived CDR1 and CDR2 are SGHAT and FQDESV (reference sequence). This CDR3 region has 16 residues. V shed 2 bases, J shed 7 bases, and the junction held 11 bases outside the gene matches. Written as DNA, the CDR3 is TGTGCCAGCAGCTTACACCGACCGGGACAGGGAAATGAAGCTTTCTTT. Its translation: CASSLHRPGQGNEAFF.

Notes on this clone: Other nucleotide sequences from this sample produce the same CDR3. The chain joins TRBV30 to TRBJ1-1; D remains ambiguous. V lost 0 bases and J lost 0, with 5 bases in between. The CDR3 loop spans 13 amino acids. Germline V gives CDR1 GTSNPN, CDR2 SVGIG (reference sequence). DNA of the CDR3: TGTGCCTGGAGTGTACTGGTGAACACTGAAGCTTTCTTT. This gives the protein CAWSVLVNTEAFF.

V usage is TRBV7-9 and J usage is TRBJ1-1; D is uncertain. The germline V gene has CDR1 SEHNR and CDR2 FQNEAQ (reference sequence). CDR3 length equals 11 residues. Trimming shortened V by 10 bases and J by 2 bases, and 8 bases separated the two germline ends. The CDR3 coding sequence is TGTGCCATCCCAGGTAACACTGAAGCTTTCTTT. Translation: CAIPGNTEAFF. Filled out from reference TRBV7-9 and TRBJ1-1, the complete variable domain reads DTGVSQNPRHKITKRGQNVTFRCDPISEHNRLYWYRQTLGQGPEFLTYFQNEAQLEKSRLLSDRFSAERPKGSFSTLEIQRTEQGDSAMYLCAIPGNTEAFFGQGTRLTVV.

CDR3 nucleotides: TGTGCCAGCAGCACTCAACAGAGCTCCTACGAGCAGTACTTC. Translating gives CASSTQQSSYEQYF. The chain has TRBV11-2 and TRBJ2-7; D unclear. This CDR3 spans 14 amino acids. Germline CDR1 reads SGHAT; CDR2 reads FQNNGV. Trimming cost V 5 bases and J 0 bases, with 11 bases left between them.

CDR3 in DNA: TGTGCCAGCAGTTTATCGGACAGTCCCTACGAGCAGTACTTC. Its translation: CASSLSDSPYEQYF. The rearrangement links TRBV27 to TRBJ2-7; possible D gene TRBD1, 6 bases. The CDR3 is 14 residues long. The V end was cut by 0 bases, the J end by 2 bases, with 8 bases between. In germline, CDR1 is MNHEY, CDR2 SMNVEV (reference sequence).

This chain connects TRBV19 to TRBJ1-5; TRBD1 might be the D (5 bases). CDR3 length equals 15 residues. The V gene lost 3 bases and the J gene lost 6 bases, with 15 bases spanning the gap. CDR1 is LNHDA, CDR2 SQIVND, per germline (reference sequence). CDR3: CASSIPGDYGQPQHF. CDR3 DNA: TGTGCCAGTAGTATTCCTGGGGACTACGGTCAGCCCCAGCATTTT.

The chain employs TRBV28 and TRBJ1-4; 9 nucleotides match TRBD1. Germline V CDR1 and CDR2: MDHEN, SYDVKM. This CDR3 is 15 amino acids long. V was pared by 5 bases and J by 7 bases, with 8 bases of the junction left unmatched. Written as DNA, the CDR3 is TGTGCCAGCAGTGGGGACAGGGCCGGATTTGAAAAACTGTTTTTT. Encoded protein: CASSGDRAGFEKLFF.

This clone was seen just once. The V gene is TRBV7-8, the J gene TRBJ2-3; TRBD2 agrees at 14 bases. Looked up from germline, CDR1 is SGHVS and CDR2 is FQNEAQ. The CDR3 extends over 15 amino acids. V lost 4 bases, J lost 6 bases, and 3 bases stayed unmatched. In nucleotides, the CDR3 is TGTGCCAGCAGCTCACGACTAGCGGGGGGGGATACGCAGTATTTT. Its protein product is CASSSRLAGGDTQYF. Full variable domain (remainder filled in from reference TRBV7-8 and TRBJ2-3): GAGVSQSPRYKVAKRGQDVALRCDPISGHVSLFWYQQALGQGPEFLTYFQNEAQLDKSGLPSDRFFAERPEGSVSTLKIQRTQQEDSAVYLCASSSRLAGGDTQYFGPGTRLTVL.

J is TRBJ2-5 and V is TRBV28; 9 bases align to TRBD2. The CDR3 is 16 amino acids. V shed 9 bases, J shed 1 base, and the junction held 12 bases outside the gene matches. Germline values: CDR1 MDHEN, CDR2 SYDVKM. CDR3 DNA: TGTGCCAGTAGTAGCGCGCTAGCGGGGACCCAAGAGACCCAGTACTTC. Protein sequence: CASSSALAGTQETQYF.